Presented here are 3 T cell receptor beta chains from one specimen sequenced in a study of cytotoxic CD8 clonotypes in ibrutinib-treated CLL. TCRdb keeps only in-frame clones here, not all; method: immunoSEQ multiplex PCR. The sample yields a few thousand clones, around two thirds seen once. This specimen consisted of PBMCs, obtained before ibrutinib treatment. The receptor source for this set is a human donor with chronic lymphocytic leukemia.

The chain carries TRBV7-8 and TRBJ2-3; the match to TRBD1 covers 9 bases. This CDR3 has 18 residues. Looked up from germline, CDR1 is SGHVS and CDR2 is FQNEAQ. Trimming at V came to 2 bases and at J to 4 bases, leaving 13 bases not matched to a gene. In DNA, the CDR3 is TGTGCCAGCAGCTTACCACCCCCGGGACAGGGTGAGGCAGATACGCAGTATTTT. Translated: CASSLPPPGQGEADTQYF.

The genes are TRBV4-2 and TRBJ2-2; TRBD2 aligns across 11 bases. Germline V gene lookup returns CDR1 LGHNA and CDR2 YNFKEQ. V shed 0 bases and J 5 bases; nucleotides not matched to a gene: 2. The CDR3 consists of 16 residues. The CDR3 nucleotides read TGTGCCAGCAGCCAAGAACTAGCGGGGGTTACCGGGGAGCTGTTTTTT. Encoded protein: CASSQELAGVTGELFF.

This clone was seen a few times. V is TRBV19 and J is TRBJ2-7; 9 bases match TRBD2. V dropped 5 bases and J dropped 6; count of bases not matched to a gene: 11. Germline CDR1 is LNHDA and CDR2 is SQIVND (reference sequence). The CDR3 is 15 residues long. CDR3 region: CASSPAGGPSREQYF. The CDR3 region has the DNA TGTGCCAGTAGTCCCGCGGGGGGGCCGTCTCGCGAGCAGTACTTC.